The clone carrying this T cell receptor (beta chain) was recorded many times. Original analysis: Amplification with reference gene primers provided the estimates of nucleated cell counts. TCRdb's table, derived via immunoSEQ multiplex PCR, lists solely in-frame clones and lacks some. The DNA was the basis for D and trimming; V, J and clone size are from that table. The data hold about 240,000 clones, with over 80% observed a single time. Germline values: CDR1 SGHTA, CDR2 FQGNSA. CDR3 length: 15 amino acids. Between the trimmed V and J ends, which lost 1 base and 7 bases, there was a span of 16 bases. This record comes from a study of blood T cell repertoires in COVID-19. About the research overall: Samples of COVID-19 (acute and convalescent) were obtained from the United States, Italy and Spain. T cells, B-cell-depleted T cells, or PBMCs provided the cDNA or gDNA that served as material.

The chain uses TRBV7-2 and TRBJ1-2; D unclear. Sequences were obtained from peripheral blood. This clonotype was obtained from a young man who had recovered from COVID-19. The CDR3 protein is CASSLGQVRTPGYTF. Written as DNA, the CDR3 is TGTGCCAGCAGCTTAGGTCAGGTTCGAACACCTGGCTACACCTTC. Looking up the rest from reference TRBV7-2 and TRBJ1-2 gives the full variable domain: GAGVSQSPSNKVTEKGKDVELRCDPISGHTALYWYRQSLGQGLEFLIYFQGNSAPDKSGLPSDRFSAERTGGSVSTLTIQRTQQEDSAVYLCASSLGQVRTPGYTFGSGTRLTVV.